The 7 T cell receptor beta chains listed next were all sequenced from one sample in a study of blood T cell repertoires in COVID-19 (dated by TCRdb to the early 2020s). The library was prepared using the immunoSEQ multiplex PCR assay. Entries here come from immuneACCESS through TCRdb and include only in-frame sequences with V and J called. Some clones fail to appear in such tables; in the studies checked, an unresolved V gene covers under half of the shortfall, and the cause of the remainder is unknown. The sample records a few hundred thousand clones, roughly 90% of which are singletons. The top ten clones comprise around 9% of the sample. What was sequenced was PBMCs or T cells enriched from blood (not recorded which). Receptor source: a woman younger than 45 who had recovered from COVID-19.

This clone appeared once. The chain combines TRBV2 with TRBJ1-2, with D tentatively TRBD1 (5 bases). CDR3 length equals 13 residues. Germline CDR1 and CDR2: SNHLY and FYNNEI. Trimming stripped 5 bases from V and 1 base from J, with 8 bases between. CDR3 DNA sequence: TGTGCCAGCAGTTTCGACAGTAACTATGGCTACACCTTC. Encoded protein: CASSFDSNYGYTF.

The chain joins TRBV6-6 to TRBJ2-3, with 10 positions matching TRBD1. This CDR3 region has 18 residues. Germline V gene sequence: CDR1 MNHNY, CDR2 SVGAGI (reference sequence). The V gene end was trimmed by 5 bases and the J gene end by 2 bases; junction bases not matched to a gene: 13. The CDR3 sequence: CASSLRTGGMGVTDTQYF. Here the CDR3 DNA reads TGTGCCAGCAGTCTAAGGACAGGGGGGATGGGGGTCACAGATACGCAGTATTTT.

The chain couples TRBV18 to TRBJ2-3; 8 nucleotides match TRBD1. The V gene end was trimmed by 0 bases and the J gene end by 2 bases; junction bases not matched to a gene: 4. Germline CDR1 is KGHSH and CDR2 is LQKENI. The CDR3 totals 16 residues. In nucleotides, the CDR3 is TGTGCCAGCTCACCACCGGGACAGGCTTCCACAGATACGCAGTATTTT. This encodes CASSPPGQASTDTQYF.

V gene TRBV30 combines with J gene TRBJ1-2; TRBD1 might be the D (5 bases). V was clipped by 5 bases and J by 3 bases, with 16 bases between them. Germline loops: CDR1 GTSNPN, CDR2 SVGIG (reference sequence). CDR3 length: 14 amino acids. In DNA form, the CDR3 reads TGTGCCTGGGAAATTGGGGGGAATCACTATGGCTACACCTTC. This codes for CAWEIGGNHYGYTF.

The V and J genes are TRBV6-6 and TRBJ2-4; 7 bases agree with TRBD2. Per germline, CDR1 MNHNY and CDR2 SVGAGI (reference sequence). The length of the CDR3 is 14 residues. V shed 3 bases, J shed 6 bases, and the junction held 5 bases outside the gene matches. The CDR3 nucleotides are TGTGCCAGCAGTTATACGACGGGGGGAAACATTCAGTACTTC. Its translation is CASSYTTGGNIQYF.

Here the CDR3 DNA reads TGTGCCAGCAGCTTACCCCCCCTCGAGGGGGCGGGGAACACCATATATTTT. Protein sequence: CASSLPPLEGAGNTIYF. The V gene is TRBV7-9, the J gene TRBJ1-3; 7 bases map to TRBD1. Trimming cost V 2 bases and J 7 bases; bases outside gene matches: 14. The CDR3 runs 17 residues. Germline CDR1 and CDR2: SEHNR and FQNEAQ (reference sequence).

The rearrangement uses TRBV14 and TRBJ2-7; D perhaps matches TRBD2 (6 bases). CDR3 length: 15 amino acids. Trimming removed 1 base at V and 0 bases at J, with 10 bases between. CDR1 and CDR2 from the germline V gene are SGHDN and FVKESK. The CDR3 region has the DNA TGTGCCAGCAGCCAAGGCAGGGACTCCTCCTACGAGCAGTACTTC. Translation: CASSQGRDSSYEQYF.